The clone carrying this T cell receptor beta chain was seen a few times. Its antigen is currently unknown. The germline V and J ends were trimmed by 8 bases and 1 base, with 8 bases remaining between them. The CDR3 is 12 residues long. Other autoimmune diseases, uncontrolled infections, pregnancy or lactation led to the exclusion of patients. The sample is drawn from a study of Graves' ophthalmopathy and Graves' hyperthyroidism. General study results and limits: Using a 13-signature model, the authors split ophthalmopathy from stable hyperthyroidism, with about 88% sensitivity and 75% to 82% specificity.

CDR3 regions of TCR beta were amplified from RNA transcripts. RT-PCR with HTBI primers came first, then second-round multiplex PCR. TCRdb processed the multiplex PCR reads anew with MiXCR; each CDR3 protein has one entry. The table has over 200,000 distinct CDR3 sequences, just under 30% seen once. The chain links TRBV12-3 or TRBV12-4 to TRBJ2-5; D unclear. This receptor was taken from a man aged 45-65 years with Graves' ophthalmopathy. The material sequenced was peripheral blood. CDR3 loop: CASAESQETQYF. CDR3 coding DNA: TGTGCCAGCGCTGAGTCCCAAGAGACCCAGTACTTC.